One T cell receptor beta chain is described in this entry. This CDR3 region has 13 residues. V dropped 3 bases and J dropped 0 bases, with 5 bases sitting between them. In the original processing: Researchers report that nucleated cell counts were estimated from reference gene primer amplification. Measured with immunoSEQ multiplex PCR; TCRdb has only the in-frame clones, and not every one. V and J calls and clone size follow that table, whereas D and trimming were derived from the DNA. The repertoire holds over 100,000 clones, with approximately 78% as singletons. The data were taken from a study of blood T cell repertoires in COVID-19. Across the study: COVID-19 samples, acute and convalescent, were from the United States, Italy and Spain. PBMCs, B-cell-depleted T cells, or T cells provided the cDNA or gDNA that made up the material.

The sequencing input was peripheral blood. This chain links TRBV12-3 or TRBV12-4 with TRBJ1-1, with no clear D. The clonotype comes from a man between 65 and 79 years old with acute or convalescent COVID-19. As DNA, the CDR3 is TGTGCCAGCAGTTTTAACATGAACACTGAAGCTTTCTTT. Protein: CASSFNMNTEAFF.